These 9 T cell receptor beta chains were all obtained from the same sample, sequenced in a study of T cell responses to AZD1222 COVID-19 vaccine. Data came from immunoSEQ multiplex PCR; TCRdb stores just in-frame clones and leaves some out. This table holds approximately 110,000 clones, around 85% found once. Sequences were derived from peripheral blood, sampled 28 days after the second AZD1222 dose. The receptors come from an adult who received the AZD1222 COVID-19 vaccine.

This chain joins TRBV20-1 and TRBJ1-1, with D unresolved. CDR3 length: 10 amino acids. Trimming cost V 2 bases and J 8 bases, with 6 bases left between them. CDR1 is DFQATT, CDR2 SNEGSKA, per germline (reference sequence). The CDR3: CSARRNEAFF. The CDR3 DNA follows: TGCAGTGCTAGACGTAACGAAGCTTTCTTT.

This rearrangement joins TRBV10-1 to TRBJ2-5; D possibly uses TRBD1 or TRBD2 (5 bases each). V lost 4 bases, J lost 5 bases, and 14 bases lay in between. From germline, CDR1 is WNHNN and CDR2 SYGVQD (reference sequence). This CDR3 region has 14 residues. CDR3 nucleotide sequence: TGCGCCAGCAGTGCGGGGCCGCCCGGGGAGACCCAGTACTTC. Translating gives CASSAGPPGETQYF.

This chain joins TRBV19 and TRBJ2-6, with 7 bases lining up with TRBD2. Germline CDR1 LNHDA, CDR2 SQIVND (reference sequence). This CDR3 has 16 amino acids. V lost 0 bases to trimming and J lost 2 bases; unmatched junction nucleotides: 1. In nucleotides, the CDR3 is TGTGCCAGTAGTATAGAGGGAGGGGCTGGGGCCAACGTCCTGACTTTC. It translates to CASSIEGGAGANVLTF.

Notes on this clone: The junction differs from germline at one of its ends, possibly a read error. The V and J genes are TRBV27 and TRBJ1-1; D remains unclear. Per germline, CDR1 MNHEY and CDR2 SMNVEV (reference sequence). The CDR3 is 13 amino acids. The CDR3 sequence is CASSRNMNTEDFF. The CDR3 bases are TGTGCCAGCAGCCGTAACATGAACACTGAAGATTTCTTT.

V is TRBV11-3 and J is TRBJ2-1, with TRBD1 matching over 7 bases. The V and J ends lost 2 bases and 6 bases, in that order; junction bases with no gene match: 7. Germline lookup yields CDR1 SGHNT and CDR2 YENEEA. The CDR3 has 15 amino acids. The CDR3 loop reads CASSLRTGEINEQFF. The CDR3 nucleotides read TGTGCCAGCAGCTTAAGGACAGGAGAGATCAATGAGCAGTTCTTC.

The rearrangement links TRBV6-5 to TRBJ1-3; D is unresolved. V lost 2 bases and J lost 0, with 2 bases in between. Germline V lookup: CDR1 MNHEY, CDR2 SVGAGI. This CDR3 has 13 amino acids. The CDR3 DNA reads TGTGCCAGCAGTTACCTCTCTGGAAACACCATATATTTT. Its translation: CASSYLSGNTIYF.

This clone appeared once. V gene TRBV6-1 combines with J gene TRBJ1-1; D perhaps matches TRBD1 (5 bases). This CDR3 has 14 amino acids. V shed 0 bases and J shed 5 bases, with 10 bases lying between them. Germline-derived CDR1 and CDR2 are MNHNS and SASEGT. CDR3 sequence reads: CASSEANWGTEAFF. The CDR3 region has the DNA TGTGCCAGCAGTGAAGCCAACTGGGGGACTGAAGCTTTCTTT.

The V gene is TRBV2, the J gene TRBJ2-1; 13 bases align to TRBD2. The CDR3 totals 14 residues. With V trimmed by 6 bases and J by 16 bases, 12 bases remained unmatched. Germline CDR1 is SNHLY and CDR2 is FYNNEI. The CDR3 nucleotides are TGTGCCAGCAGAGTAGGACTAGCGGGGGATATTCCCTTCTTC. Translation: CASRVGLAGDIPFF.

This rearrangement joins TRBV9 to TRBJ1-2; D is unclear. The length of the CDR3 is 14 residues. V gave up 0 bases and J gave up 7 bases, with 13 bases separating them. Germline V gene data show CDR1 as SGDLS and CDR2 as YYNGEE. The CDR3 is CASSVAGRAGGYTF. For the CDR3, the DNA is TGTGCCAGCAGCGTAGCTGGGAGGGCTGGTGGCTACACCTTC.